This is a list of T cell receptor beta chains from one sample in a study of control samples from healthy donors and cancer patients. Generated by immunoSEQ multiplex PCR, the TCRdb table keeps only in-frame clones and is missing some. This table has 100,000 to 150,000 clones, about 90% appearing once. The specimen was blood. The receptors shown here come from a man younger than 35 in good health. Each CDR3 is given with its conserved first and last residue. The D gene is left open where the match is weak. A row's size may be missing; if present it is once, few, many or a size class.

-	TRBV29-1	TRBJ1-2	TRBD1	TGCAGCGTGCCGGGACAGGGGCTCGGCTACACCTTC	CSVPGQGLGYTF
-	TRBV5-1	TRBJ2-1	-	TGCGCCAGCAGCGAGGGGGTGCCGCCTGGGCAGTTCTTC	CASSEGVPPGQFF
-	TRBV6-1	TRBJ1-1	-	TGTGCCAGCAGTGAAAAAAAGACTGCATACACTGAAGCTTTCTTT	CASSEKKTAYTEAFF
-	TRBV9	TRBJ1-3	TRBD1	TGTGCCAGCAGCTCCGGACAGGAGCTAAACACCATATATTTT	CASSSGQELNTIYF
-	TRBV18	TRBJ2-7	-	TGTGCCAGCTCACCACCGGCTGACTCCTACGAGCAGTACTTC	CASSPPADSYEQYF
-	TRBV18	TRBJ2-2	-	TGTGCCAGCTCACCCAGGGAAAAGCCTTCCGGGGAGCTGTTTTTT	CASSPREKPSGELFF
few	TRBV6-4	TRBJ2-3	TRBD2	TGTGCCAGCAGTGACAAAGCGGGAGCCACAGATACGCAGTATTTT	CASSDKAGATDTQYF
once	TRBV30	TRBJ1-2	-	TGTGCCTGGAGTGGGACCTATGGCTACACCTTC	CAWSGTYGYTF
-	TRBV2	TRBJ1-1	TRBD1	TGTGCCAGCAGCGGACAGGGTGCGAACACTGAAGCTTTCTTT	CASSGQGANTEAFF
-	TRBV5-1	TRBJ2-7	TRBD1	TGCGCCAGCAGCTCGGCCCCCGGACAGGGGTCTTACGAGCAGTACTTC	CASSSAPGQGSYEQYF
-	TRBV19	TRBJ1-6	-	TGTGCCAGTAGTATAGATCCGCCGGGGAGCTCCTATAATTCACCCCTCCACTTT	CASSIDPPGSSYNSPLHF
-	TRBV10-3	TRBJ1-1	-	TGTGCCACCGTGGATAGCACTGAAGCTTTCTTT	CATVDSTEAFF
few	TRBV7-8	TRBJ1-4	-	TGTGCCAGCAGCTTAGCCCCGTACACCAGAACCAATGAAAAACTGTTTTTT	CASSLAPYTRTNEKLFF
once	TRBV21-1	TRBJ1-2	-	TGTGCCAGCAGAAACACCTCTAACTATGGCTACACCTTC	CASRNTSNYGYTF
-	TRBV7-3	TRBJ2-1	TRBD2	TGTGCCAGCAGCCCCCTAGCGGGAGAGGGGGAGCAGTTCTTC	CASSPLAGEGEQFF
once	TRBV4-1	TRBJ1-2	-	TGCGCCAGCAGCCTAACACAGGGCTCTAACTATGGCTACACCTTC	CASSLTQGSNYGYTF
-	TRBV6-5	TRBJ2-7	-	TGTGCCAGCAGTTACGGTGCTGTCTCCTACGAGCAGTACTTC	CASSYGAVSYEQYF
-	TRBV7-9	TRBJ1-1	-	TGTGCCAGCAGCTTAGGTGTAGGGTCTGAAGCTTTCTTT	CASSLGVGSEAFF
-	TRBV2	TRBJ2-7	-	TGTGCCAGCAGTGAATCGCCGACAAGGGAGCAGTACTTC	CASSESPTREQYF
-	TRBV9	TRBJ1-1	-	TGTGCCAGCAGCGTAGGTCTCGTGGCGGAGGGGACTAACACTGAAGCTTTCTTT	CASSVGLVAEGTNTEAFF
-	TRBV4-1	TRBJ1-4	-	TGCGCCAGCAGCCCTAGGGATTCAGCTAATGAAAAACTGTTTTTT	CASSPRDSANEKLFF
once	TRBV5-8	TRBJ1-2	-	TGTGCCAGCAGCTTGGGTGGAGGAAACGCTAACTATGGCTACACCTTC	CASSLGGGNANYGYTF
-	TRBV18	TRBJ2-5	TRBD2	TGTGCCAGCTCACCCCCCCCCGCCGGGTCGGGGGGGACCCAGTACTTC	CASSPPPAGSGGTQYF
-	TRBV3-1/TRBV3-2	TRBJ1-5	-	TGTGCCAGCAGCCAACTCCCCAACAATCAGCCCCAGCATTTT	CASSQLPNNQPQHF
-	TRBV28	TRBJ1-1	-	TGTGCCAGCAGACTGTCCGGGACCGGAGGAACTGAAGCTTTCTTT	CASRLSGTGGTEAFF
-	TRBV9	TRBJ1-6	TRBD1	TGTGCCAGCAGCGTTGAGGCACAGGGGAATTCACCCCTCCACTTT	CASSVEAQGNSPLHF
-	TRBV7-9	TRBJ1-1	-	TGTGCCAGCAGTCACCCCACAGGGAACACTGAAGCTTTCTTT	CASSHPTGNTEAFF
-	TRBV24-1	TRBJ2-7	-	TGTGCCACCAGTGATCCCCGGAAGACAGCCGAGCAGTACTTC	CATSDPRKTAEQYF
-	TRBV14	TRBJ2-7	-	TGTGCCAGCAGCCAACCTGCTGATCGCGGCGAGAACAGGGCCTACGAGCAGTACTTC	CASSQPADRGENRAYEQYF
once	TRBV19	TRBJ2-5	-	TGTGCCAGTAGTCTAAAAGAGACCCAGTACTTC	CASSLKETQYF
-	TRBV25-1	TRBJ2-7	-	TGTGCCAGCAGTGAATTGGAGGAGACTGTCAGTTCCTACGAGCAGTACTTC	CASSELEETVSSYEQYF